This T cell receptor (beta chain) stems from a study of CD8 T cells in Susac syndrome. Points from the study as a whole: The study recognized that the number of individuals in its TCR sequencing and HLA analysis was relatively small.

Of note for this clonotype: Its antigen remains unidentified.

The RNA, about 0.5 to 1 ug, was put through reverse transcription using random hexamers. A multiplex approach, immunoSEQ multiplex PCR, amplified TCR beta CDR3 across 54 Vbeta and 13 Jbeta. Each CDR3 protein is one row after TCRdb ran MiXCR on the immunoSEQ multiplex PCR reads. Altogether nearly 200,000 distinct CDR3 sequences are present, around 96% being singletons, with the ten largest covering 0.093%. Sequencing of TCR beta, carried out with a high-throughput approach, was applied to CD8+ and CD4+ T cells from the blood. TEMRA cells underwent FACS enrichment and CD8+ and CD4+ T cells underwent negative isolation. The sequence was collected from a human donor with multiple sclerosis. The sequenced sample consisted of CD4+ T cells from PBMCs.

The CDR3 protein is CSAKIPRTGVTEAFF. The CDR3 nucleotides read TGCAGTGCTAAGATCCCCCGGACAGGGGTCACTGAAGCTTTCTTT. The chain recombines TRBV20-1 with TRBJ1-1; TRBD1 matches 9 bases. Trimming took 4 bases from V and 4 from J; bases not matched to a gene: 10. Germline CDR1 and CDR2: DFQATT and SNEGSKA (reference sequence). The CDR3 extends over 15 amino acids.